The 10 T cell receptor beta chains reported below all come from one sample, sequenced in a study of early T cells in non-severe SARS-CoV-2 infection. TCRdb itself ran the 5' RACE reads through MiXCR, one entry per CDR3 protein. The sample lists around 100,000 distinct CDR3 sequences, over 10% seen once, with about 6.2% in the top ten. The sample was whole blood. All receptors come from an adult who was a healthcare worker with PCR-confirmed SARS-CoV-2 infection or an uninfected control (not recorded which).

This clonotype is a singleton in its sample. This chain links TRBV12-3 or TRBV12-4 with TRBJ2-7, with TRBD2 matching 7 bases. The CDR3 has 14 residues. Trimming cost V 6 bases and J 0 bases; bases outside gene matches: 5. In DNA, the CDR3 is TGTGCCAGCAGCAAACTAGCGACCTCCTACGAGCAGTACTTC. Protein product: CASSKLATSYEQYF.

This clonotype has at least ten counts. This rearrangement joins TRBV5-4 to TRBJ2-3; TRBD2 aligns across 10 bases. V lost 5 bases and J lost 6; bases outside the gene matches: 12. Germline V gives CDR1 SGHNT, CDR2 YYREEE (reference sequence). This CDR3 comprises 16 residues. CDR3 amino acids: CASSPSPAGGDDTQYF. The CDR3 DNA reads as TGTGCCAGCAGTCCCTCCCCAGCGGGAGGGGACGATACGCAGTATTTT.

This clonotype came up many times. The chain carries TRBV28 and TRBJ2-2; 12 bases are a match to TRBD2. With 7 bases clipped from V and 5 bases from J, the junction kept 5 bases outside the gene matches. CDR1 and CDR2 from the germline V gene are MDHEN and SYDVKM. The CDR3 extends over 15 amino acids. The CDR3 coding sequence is TGTGCCAGCACTCGGACTAGCGGGAAGACCGGGGAGCTGTTTTTT. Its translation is CASTRTSGKTGELFF.

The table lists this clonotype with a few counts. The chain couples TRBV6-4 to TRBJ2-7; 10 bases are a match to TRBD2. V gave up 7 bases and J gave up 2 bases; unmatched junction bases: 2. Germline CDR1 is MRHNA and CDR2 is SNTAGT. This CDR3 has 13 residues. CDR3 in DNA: TGTGCCAGCATCACTAGCGGGACCTACGAGCAGTACTTC. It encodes CASITSGTYEQYF.

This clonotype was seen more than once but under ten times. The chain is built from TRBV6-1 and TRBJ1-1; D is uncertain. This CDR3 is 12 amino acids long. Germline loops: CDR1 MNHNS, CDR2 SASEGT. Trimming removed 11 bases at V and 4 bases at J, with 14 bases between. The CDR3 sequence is CACGYGVTEAFF. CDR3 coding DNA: TGTGCCTGCGGGTACGGGGTCACTGAAGCTTTCTTT.

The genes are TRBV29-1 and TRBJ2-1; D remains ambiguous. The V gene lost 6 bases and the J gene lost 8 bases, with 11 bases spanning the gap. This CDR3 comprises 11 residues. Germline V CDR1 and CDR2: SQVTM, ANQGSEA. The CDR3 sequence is CSVGTRHEQFF. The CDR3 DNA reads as TGCAGCGTGGGTACACGCCATGAGCAGTTCTTC.

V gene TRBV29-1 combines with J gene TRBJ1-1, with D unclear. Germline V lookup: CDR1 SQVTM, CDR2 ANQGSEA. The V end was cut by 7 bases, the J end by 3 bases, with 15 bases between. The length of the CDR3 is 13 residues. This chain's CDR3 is CSAHTMGYTEAFF. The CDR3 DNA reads TGCAGCGCCCATACTATGGGGTACACTGAAGCTTTCTTT.

DNA of the CDR3: TGTGCCAGCTGGGAACGGACTAACTCCTACGAGCAGTACTTC. Translating gives CASWERTNSYEQYF. V and J are TRBV7-6 and TRBJ2-7; possibly TRBD2 for D (6 bases). Germline CDR1 is SGHVS and CDR2 is FNYEAQ. CDR3 length: 14 residues. V lost 8 bases, J lost 0 bases, and 14 bases lay in between.

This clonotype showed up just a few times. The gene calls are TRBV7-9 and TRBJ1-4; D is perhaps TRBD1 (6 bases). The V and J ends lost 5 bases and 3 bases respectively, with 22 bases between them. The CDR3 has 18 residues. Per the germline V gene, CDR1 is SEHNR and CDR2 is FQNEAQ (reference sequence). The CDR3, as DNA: TGTGCCAGCAGCCCAGTCGGGCAGGGGAAGTGGGCTAATGAAAAACTGTTTTTT. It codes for CASSPVGQGKWANEKLFF.

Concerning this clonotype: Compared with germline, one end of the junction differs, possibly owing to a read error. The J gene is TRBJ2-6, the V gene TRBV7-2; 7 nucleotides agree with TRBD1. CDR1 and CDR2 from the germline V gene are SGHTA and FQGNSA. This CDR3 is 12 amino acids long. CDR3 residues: CASSPGGNVLTF. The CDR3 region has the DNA TGTGCCAGCAGCCCAGGGGGCAACGTCCTGACTTTC.